This T cell receptor beta chain was observed in a study of cytomegalovirus exposure and HLA in healthy donors. General observations from the study: Cytomegalovirus status was reportedly diagnosed by the classifier with high sensitivity and specificity. Some TCR beta chains (around 180 of them) were listed as cytomegalovirus-associated. Most TCRs appeared rarely, but some public TCRs recurred in many donors. The CMV antigen specificity of three CMV-associated chains was confirmed through in vitro analysis.

The CDR3 is 14 amino acids. Trimming removed 3 bases from V and 0 bases from J, with 9 bases in between. Per the germline V gene, CDR1 is KGHSH and CDR2 is LQKENI. Some clones are missing from TCRdb's copy, which holds only in-frame ones; the method was immunoSEQ multiplex PCR. The sample consists of 150,000 to 200,000 clones, roughly 77% of them appearing once. A note on this clone: Its antigen is as yet unknown.

The chain employs TRBV18 and TRBJ2-7, with TRBD2 as a possible D gene (5 bases). The clonotype comes from a woman between 25 and 40 years old in good health and CMV-seronegative. The sequenced material came from PBMCs. Here the CDR3 DNA reads TGTGCCAGCTCACCCGAGACTATCTCCTACGAGCAGTACTTC. It is translated as CASSPETISYEQYF.